In its sample, the clone carrying this TCR beta chain was seen a few times. Its antigen is undetermined. These data are taken from a study of beta chain features in type 1 diabetes. Overall study results and limits: Shortening that was moderate but significant affected the TCRB CDR3s of Type 1 diabetes patients in all four CD4+ subsets. Naive, central memory and Treg TCRB repertoires seemed to resemble each other more closely in patients than they did in healthy donors. Type 1 diabetes patients had VDJ junctions that carried fewer insertions and more deletions.

Since all of the isolated RNA was reverse transcribed, expressed TCRB transcripts were what got sequenced. Assay: immunoSEQ multiplex PCR; the TCRdb copy retains only in-frame clones and omits some. The sample yields fewer than 350,000 clones, roughly 8% seen once. Sequencing used central memory CD4+ T cells from blood. This TCR was recovered from a woman aged 18-30 years in good health.

The chain's CDR3 is CASRQQGAFEKLFF. In nucleotides, the CDR3 is TGTGCCAGCAGGCAACAGGGGGCTTTTGAAAAACTGTTTTTT. V usage is TRBV25-1 and J usage is TRBJ1-4, with 9 bases identical to TRBD1. V was pared by 6 bases and J by 7 bases, with 6 bases of the junction left unmatched. Germline CDR1 reads MGHDK; CDR2 reads SYGVNS. The CDR3 has 14 residues.